The rows below give T cell receptor beta chains drawn from one sample of a study of T cell repertoires in aging, cancer and after chemotherapy. TCRdb redid the calling of the multiplex PCR reads with MiXCR, one entry per CDR3 protein. The sample holds 500 to 650 distinct CDR3 sequences, just under 20% seen once. The sequencing input was blood. Source of these receptors: a human donor with a solid tumor. Each CDR3 is given without its conserved first and last residue.

>TRBJ2-1|TRBV6-4
ASTTSGSSYNEQF
>TRBJ2-3|TRBV7-9
ASSFSGGLADTQY
>TRBJ2-1|TRBV7-6
ASSLSGTGNEQF
>TRBJ2-1|TRBV14
ASSRRLAGGPNEQF
>TRBJ1-2|TRBV28
ASSLWGSAVYGYT
>TRBJ2-1|TRBV21-1
ASSKGLGLAGICYNEQF
>TRBJ1-1|TRBV19
ASSKYRVGTEAF
>TRBJ1-1|TRBV18
ASSSAGGTEAF
>TRBJ2-5|TRBV11-3
ASSEGQGVFGETQY
>TRBJ2-1|TRBV6-5
ASSETGGSYNEQF
>TRBJ2-3|TRBV20-1
SATLNGNTDTQY
>TRBJ2-7|TRBV5-6
ASRLGGVTYEQY
>TRBJ1-1|TRBV18
ASSYSTTGLTEAF
>TRBJ2-3|TRBV12-3/TRBV12-4
ASSLLGGTHTDTQY
>TRBJ2-1|TRBV7-6
ASSPFPRTSGRAGEQF
>TRBJ2-3|TRBV11-3
ASSPLLGLAGGPGTDTQY
>TRBJ2-7|TRBV15
ATSRGGISGAYEQY
>TRBJ2-1|TRBV19
ASSSSGTHEQF
>TRBJ2-5|TRBV5-1
ASSLDSRRETQY
>TRBJ1-4|TRBV7-9
ASSLGSGATNEKLF
>TRBJ1-1|TRBV5-5
ASILGGKNTEAF
>TRBJ2-1|TRBV6-4
ASSEVAGQESSEQF
>TRBJ1-1|TRBV7-9
ASSLIRGAAQAF
>TRBJ2-5|TRBV12-3/TRBV12-4
ASSHQETQY
>TRBJ1-1|TRBV20-1
SARQGGVTEAF
>TRBJ2-1|TRBV6-6
ASSDGTGAYNEQF
>TRBJ2-2|TRBV5-1
ASSSSSGIGTGELF
>TRBJ2-1|TRBV18
ASSPDRVSHEQF
>TRBJ1-5|TRBV6-6
ASSRSPTGDDQPQH
>TRBJ1-2|TRBV29-1
SVGQSLDYGYT
>TRBJ1-5|TRBV20-1
SARADRFSLQPQH
>TRBJ2-2|TRBV6-2/TRBV6-3
ASSGRGGTGSGELF
>TRBJ2-3|TRBV5-1
ASSLAPLSPQVTQY
>TRBJ1-5|TRBV6-5
ASSYSRAENQPQH
>TRBJ2-3|TRBV6-1
ASSAGQGTDTQY
>TRBJ2-1|TRBV6-5
ASRPSGGSSYNEQF
>TRBJ2-1|TRBV27
ASSFVGLAGGNEQF
>TRBJ2-1|TRBV6-2/TRBV6-3
PAVPHPLAGVWDEQF
>TRBJ2-3|TRBV29-1
SVQTQSTDTQY
>TRBJ2-1|TRBV15
ATSRGDYNEQF
>TRBJ2-7|TRBV11-3
ASSRTHGDYEQY
>TRBJ1-6|TRBV5-6
ASSFGGAAQYNSPLH
>TRBJ2-7|TRBV11-2
ASRFGTEGYEQY
>TRBJ2-7|TRBV4-1
ASSHGGEQY
>TRBJ2-3|TRBV5-1
ASSLAIGDHTGDTQY
>TRBJ1-6|TRBV11-3
ASSRPGQGYNSPLH
>TRBJ2-3|TRBV19
ASSIDGPGGGGTDTQY
>TRBJ2-4|TRBV28
ASSLFGDIQY
>TRBJ2-3|TRBV7-2
ASSSRLATSTDTQY
>TRBJ2-3|TRBV10-2
ASSADRGPLGQY
>TRBJ1-2|TRBV7-9
ASSPPSRGAYYGYT
>TRBJ1-6|TRBV13
ASSSRGSYNSPLH
>TRBJ1-5|TRBV7-3
ASNIPDRKRNQPQH